A selection of T cell receptor beta chains follows, all from one sample in a study of shared clonotypes between healthy human individuals. Generated by immunoSEQ multiplex PCR, the TCRdb table keeps only in-frame clones and is missing some. The data contain 1.5 million to 2.5 million clones, roughly 95% of them singletons. The source material was naive CD8+ T cells sorted from blood. The receptors originated from a man aged 18 to 30 in good health. CDR3s leave out the opening cysteine and the closing phenylalanine or tryptophan.

>TRBV19|TRBJ2-7
ASSSHPGTGIYEQY
>TRBV7-9|TRBJ1-1
ASRFNTEAF
>TRBV29-1|TRBJ2-7
SVEDPGYEQY
>TRBV27|TRBJ2-7
ASSFLGSNEQY
>TRBV5-6|TRBJ2-7
ASSSPDSYEQY
>TRBV10-3|TRBJ2-5
AIGDPGGEETQY
>TRBV7-3|TRBJ2-2
ASSLPGSPGELF
>TRBV30|TRBJ2-1
AWGSRGHINEQF
>TRBV11-2|TRBJ2-1
ASSLHLAGGSYNEQF
>TRBV6-5|TRBJ1-1
ASSYGTTGIHTEAF
>TRBV7-9|TRBJ1-2
ASSPPGQALYGYT